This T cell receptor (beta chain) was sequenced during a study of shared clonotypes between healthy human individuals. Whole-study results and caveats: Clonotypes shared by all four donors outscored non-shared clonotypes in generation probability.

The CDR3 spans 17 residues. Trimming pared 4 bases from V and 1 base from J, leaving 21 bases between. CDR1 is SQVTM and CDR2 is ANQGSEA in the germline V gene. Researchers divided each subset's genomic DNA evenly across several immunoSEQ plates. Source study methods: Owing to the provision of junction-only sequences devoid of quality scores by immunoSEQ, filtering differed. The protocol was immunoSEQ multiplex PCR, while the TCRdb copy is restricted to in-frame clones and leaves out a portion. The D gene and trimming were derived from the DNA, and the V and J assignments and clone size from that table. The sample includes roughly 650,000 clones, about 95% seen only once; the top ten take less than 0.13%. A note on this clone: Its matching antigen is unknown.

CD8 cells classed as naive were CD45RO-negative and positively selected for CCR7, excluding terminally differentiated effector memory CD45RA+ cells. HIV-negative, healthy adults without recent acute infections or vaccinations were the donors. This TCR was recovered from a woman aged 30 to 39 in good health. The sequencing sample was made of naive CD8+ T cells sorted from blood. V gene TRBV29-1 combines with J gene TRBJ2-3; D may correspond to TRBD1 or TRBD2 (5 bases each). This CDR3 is CSVVGVRDHHRTDTQYF. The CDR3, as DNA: TGCAGCGTTGTGGGGGTCAGGGATCACCATCGCACAGATACGCAGTATTTT.